These T cell receptor beta chains were read from a single sample in a study of T cell changes during pregnancy in multiple sclerosis. Profiled with immunoSEQ multiplex PCR; TCRdb holds only in-frame clones, not every one. The repertoire consists of around 45,000 clones, with roughly nine tenths occurring once and the leading ten covering 6.5% to 8.5%. The source material was CD8+ T cells from peripheral blood mononuclear cells, sampled in the second trimester of pregnancy. These receptors were taken from a female donor with multiple sclerosis, enrolled in a pregnancy study. CDR3s include the opening cysteine and the closing phenylalanine or tryptophan.

v_gene	j_gene	CDR3aa
TRBV5-5	TRBJ1-4	CASSLASWEGDEKLFF
TRBV25-1	TRBJ1-1	CASNAGTTAFF
TRBV9	TRBJ1-4	CASSLDETGALQDEKLFF
TRBV15	TRBJ2-1	CATSRESSGDNEQFF
TRBV6-6	TRBJ1-1	CASSYPISGGEAFF
TRBV5-1	TRBJ1-1	CASSLQQGMNTEAFF
TRBV2	TRBJ2-5	CASVQGHRQETQYF
TRBV7-2	TRBJ1-2	CASSLDPGQAREVYGYTF
TRBV7-2	TRBJ1-5	CASSLRGGNQPQHF
TRBV9	TRBJ2-3	CASSTGTSDGTDTQYF
TRBV9	TRBJ2-2	CASSAETANTGELFF
TRBV19	TRBJ1-1	CASSIVITGDNAFF
TRBV6-4	TRBJ2-1	CASSNDRVHEQFF
TRBV12-5	TRBJ2-3	CASGLVLLAGGPKDTQYF
TRBV5-6	TRBJ1-4	CASRSIATNEKLFF
TRBV19	TRBJ1-1	CASSIDGNRGKTEAFF
TRBV7-9	TRBJ2-3	CASTLIGTESYTDTQYF
TRBV6-5	TRBJ2-7	CASSYSNGGSDEQYF
TRBV6-1	TRBJ2-2	CASSTELGNTGELFF
TRBV29-1	TRBJ2-3	CSVRTSGGGRRSTDTQYF
TRBV27	TRBJ1-5	CASGGRQPQHF
TRBV13	TRBJ1-1	CASSYGTGDTEAFF
TRBV9	TRBJ1-5	CASSVEGATNQPQHF
TRBV6-5	TRBJ1-1	CATKGEMNTEAFF
TRBV7-2	TRBJ2-4	CASSPGENIQYF
TRBV5-6	TRBJ1-4	CASTSRISNEKLFF
TRBV6-5	TRBJ1-5	CASSSRQRNQPQHF
TRBV7-9	TRBJ2-1	CASSLLLDRGNEQFF
TRBV27	TRBJ1-6	CASSSLATGPLHF
TRBV5-1	TRBJ2-1	CASSLGLALEQFF
TRBV5-8	TRBJ1-2	CASSETGTRRDYGYTF
TRBV7-9	TRBJ2-7	CASRRGSYEQYF
TRBV30	TRBJ2-1	CAWGWRGEQFF
TRBV2	TRBJ1-1	CASSTGGAWTEAFF
TRBV4-1	TRBJ1-3	CASSQAQGIGNTIYF
TRBV15	TRBJ2-3	CATGELAASTDTQYF
TRBV11-1	TRBJ2-5	CASSLIKGLETQYF
TRBV19	TRBJ2-1	CANHRRPYNEQFF
TRBV14	TRBJ2-7	CASSPGLVLYF
TRBV5-1	TRBJ1-5	CASSLRQGRNQPQHF
TRBV27	TRBJ1-4	CASSSPGQGHEKLFF
TRBV9	TRBJ2-3	CASSAYTVAGGLADTQYF
TRBV6-5	TRBJ2-3	CASSYLGHSTDTQYF
TRBV28	TRBJ1-1	CASWGSEAFF
TRBV10-3	TRBJ1-5	CAIGTGDSNQPQHF
TRBV27	TRBJ1-2	CASRGDNPGYTF